Shown below are 28 T cell receptor beta chains from a single sample sequenced in a study of shared clonotypes between healthy human individuals. The data were produced by immunoSEQ multiplex PCR, yet TCRdb's version contains in-frame clones alone and is incomplete. The sample has roughly 500,000 clones, almost 97% seen once; the top ten hold roughly 0.06%. The specimen sequenced was naive CD4+ T cells sorted from blood. As to subset: CD45RA+ positively selected. These receptors were collected from a woman aged 30 to 39 in good health.

The chain carries TRBV7-8 and TRBJ2-4, with 10 positions matching TRBD2. Germline V gives CDR1 SGHVS, CDR2 FQNEAQ. This CDR3 comprises 13 residues. The trim removed 2 bases at V and 13 bases at J, leaving 5 bases unmatched. The CDR3 DNA reads TGTGCCAGCAGCTTAACCCGGACTAGCGGACAGTACTTC. Protein sequence: CASSLTRTSGQYF.

The CDR3 loop is CASSIGGRNYNEQFF. CDR3 bases: TGTGCCAGTAGTATAGGCGGGAGGAATTACAATGAGCAGTTCTTC. V and J are TRBV19 and TRBJ2-1; TRBD2 matches at 8 bases. This CDR3 is built from 15 residues. V was pared by 1 base and J by 4 bases, with 3 bases of the junction left unmatched. CDR1 LNHDA and CDR2 SQIVND come from the germline V gene (reference sequence).

This clone was recorded once. The chain carries TRBV10-1 and TRBJ2-7; 7 positions match TRBD2. The CDR3 runs to 14 residues. Germline-derived CDR1 and CDR2 are WNHNN and SYGVQD (reference sequence). The junction had 9 bases not matched to a gene; V was cut back by 4 bases and J by 6 bases. Written as DNA, the CDR3 is TGCGCCAGCAGTGGACGGGCGGGAGTCTCCGAGCAGTACTTC. This codes for CASSGRAGVSEQYF.

V and J are TRBV29-1 and TRBJ2-3; no clear D gene. Trimming removed 6 bases at V and 9 bases at J, with 10 bases between. The length of the CDR3 is 10 residues. The V gene's germline CDR1 is SQVTM and CDR2 ANQGSEA. CDR3 nucleotide sequence: TGCAGCGTCGCAGACAAGACGCAGTATTTT. It codes for CSVADKTQYF.

V and J are TRBV11-2 and TRBJ2-2; the D gene is possibly TRBD1 (6 bases). CDR1 SGHAT and CDR2 FQNNGV come from the germline V gene. Trimming removed 3 bases from V and 6 bases from J, with 11 bases in between. This CDR3 is 14 amino acids long. This CDR3 is CASSLTGLAGELFF. The CDR3 DNA sequence: TGTGCCAGCAGCTTGACAGGCTTGGCCGGGGAGCTGTTTTTT.

The CDR3 loop is CASSYTQLAAYEQYF. The DNA of the CDR3 is TGTGCCAGCAGTTACACCCAGCTAGCGGCCTACGAGCAGTACTTC. The rearrangement joins TRBV6-5 to TRBJ2-7; 7 positions agree with TRBD2. The germline CDR1 and CDR2 sequences are MNHEY and SVGAGI. After removal of 2 bases from V and 2 bases from J, the junction contained 6 bases not matched to a gene. This CDR3 spans 15 amino acids.

The chain recombines TRBV2 with TRBJ2-2, with 9 bases aligning to TRBD1. This CDR3 comprises 14 residues. Trimming removed 4 bases from V and 5 bases from J; junction bases left unmatched: 2. Germline CDR1 and CDR2: SNHLY and FYNNEI. The CDR3 loop reads CASSGTGVTGELFF. In DNA form, the CDR3 reads TGTGCCAGCAGTGGGACAGGGGTAACCGGGGAGCTGTTTTTT.

V gene TRBV7-8 combines with J gene TRBJ1-4; D unresolved. V was cut by 0 bases and J by 3 bases, with 14 bases left in between. Germline assignment: CDR1 SGHVS and CDR2 FQNEAQ. This CDR3 has 17 amino acids. The CDR3 DNA reads as TGTGCCAGCAGCTTAGCCCGACTCCGGAAGCCTAATGAAAAACTGTTTTTT. Translation gives CASSLARLRKPNEKLFF.

This rearrangement joins TRBV28 to TRBJ2-7; perhaps TRBD1 as D (5 bases). CDR3 length: 11 amino acids. Germline V gives CDR1 MDHEN, CDR2 SYDVKM. Trimming left V 4 bases short and J 12 bases short, with 13 bases between. The CDR3 region has the DNA TGTGCCAGCAGTTACGGACACTCCCCGTACTTC. Encoded protein: CASSYGHSPYF.

The table lists this clone with a count of one. Other DNA variants within this sample encode the same CDR3. V is TRBV28 and J is TRBJ2-7; the D is unclear. The CDR3 extends over 12 amino acids. Per the germline V gene, CDR1 is MDHEN and CDR2 is SYDVKM. Trimming cost V 3 bases and J 3 bases, with 6 bases left between them. DNA for the CDR3: TGTGCCAGCAGTTTTTCGAACTACGAGCAGTACTTC. Protein: CASSFSNYEQYF.

This sequence joins TRBV27 and TRBJ1-1; D unresolved. CDR1 and CDR2 from the germline V gene are MNHEY and SMNVEV (reference sequence). Trimming shortened V by 7 bases and J by 1 base, and 10 bases separated the two germline ends. CDR3 length equals 13 residues. The CDR3 spells CASTKAGNTEAFF. The CDR3 bases are TGTGCCAGCACCAAGGCGGGGAACACTGAAGCTTTCTTT.

This chain links TRBV5-8 with TRBJ1-2; D remains unclear. This CDR3 comprises 14 residues. CDR1 and CDR2 (germline): SGHTS, YDEGEE. The V end was cut by 0 bases, the J end by 6 bases, with 12 bases between. CDR3 bases: TGTGCCAGCAGCTTGGGGCAGGCCCCGGATGGCTACACCTTC. Translation: CASSLGQAPDGYTF.

This chain links TRBV9 with TRBJ2-3, with 14 bases matching TRBD2. The CDR3 runs 15 residues. With V trimmed by 4 bases and J by 6 bases, 4 bases remained unmatched. Germline V gives CDR1 SGDLS, CDR2 YYNGEE. CDR3 loop: CASSSGLAGVDTQYF. Here the CDR3 DNA reads TGTGCCAGCAGCTCGGGACTAGCGGGAGTGGATACGCAGTATTTT.

V is TRBV11-2 and J is TRBJ2-5; 7 positions match TRBD1. The tail of the sequence fits TRBJ2-7 better, so the J call may be wrong. The germline V gene encodes CDR1 SGHAT and CDR2 FQNNGV. This CDR3 is 15 amino acids long. The CDR3 reads CASSLYRGVSYEQYF. DNA for the CDR3: TGTGCCAGCAGCTTATACAGGGGCGTCTCCTACGAGCAGTACTTC.

The V call is TRBV30, the J call TRBJ2-1; the D gene is possibly TRBD2 (7 bases). This CDR3 is 15 amino acids long. Deletions cut 4 bases from V and 2 bases from J, with 15 bases between. The germline gives CDR1 GTSNPN, CDR2 SVGIG (reference sequence). The CDR3 bases are TGTGCCTGGATCCGGGGGGACACCGCCTACAATGAGCAGTTCTTC. Translation gives CAWIRGDTAYNEQFF.

This chain uses TRBV19 with TRBJ2-3; TRBD2 is a possible D gene (7 bases). Trimming took 4 bases from V and 2 from J, leaving 19 bases between them. Germline assignment: CDR1 LNHDA and CDR2 SQIVND (reference sequence). The CDR3 contains 17 residues. In nucleotides, the CDR3 is TGTGCCAGTAGTAACCCTCGGGGGGCGGGAACCACAGATACGCAGTATTTT. This sequence encodes CASSNPRGAGTTDTQYF.

The V and J genes are TRBV5-1 and TRBJ1-2, with 9 bases aligning to TRBD1. Unmatched junction bases numbered 3, after V lost 4 bases and J lost 8 bases. The CDR3 runs to 12 residues. Looked up from germline, CDR1 is SGHRS and CDR2 is YFSETQ. The chain's CDR3 is CASSRDRVGYTF. CDR3 DNA: TGCGCCAGCAGCAGGGACAGGGTAGGCTACACCTTC. Looking up the rest from reference TRBV5-1 and TRBJ1-2 gives the full variable domain: KAGVTQTPRYLIKTRGQQVTLSCSPISGHRSVSWYQQTPGQGLQFLFEYFSETQRNKGNFPGRFSGRQFSNSRSEMNVSTLELGDSALYLCASSRDRVGYTFGSGTRLTVV.

V is TRBV27 and J is TRBJ2-6, with D perhaps being TRBD1 or TRBD2 (6 bases each). Germline-derived CDR1 and CDR2 are MNHEY and SMNVEV (reference sequence). With 7 bases removed from V and 0 bases from J, the gap between germline ends came to 19 bases. CDR3 size: 18 residues. The DNA for the CDR3 is TGTGCCAGCAAAGACCTACTCGGGGGCCGCTCTGGGGCCAACGTCCTGACTTTC. Translation gives CASKDLLGGRSGANVLTF.

The chain links TRBV11-3 to TRBJ2-2, with 7 bases that match TRBD1. Trimming took 5 bases from V and 8 from J; bases not matched to a gene: 14. The germline V gene has CDR1 SGHNT and CDR2 YENEEA. CDR3 length: 16 residues. In nucleotides, the CDR3 is TGTGCCAGCAGCATATCGACAGGGTCCCAAGTAGGGGAGCTGTTTTTT. It encodes CASSISTGSQVGELFF.

The V and J genes are TRBV6-1 and TRBJ1-5; D is uncertain. The CDR3 length is 14 residues. Germline loops: CDR1 MNHNS, CDR2 SASEGT. Trimming took 2 bases from V and 6 from J, leaving 11 bases between them. The DNA for the CDR3 is TGTGCCAGCAGTGAAATAGGGATTCGTCAGCCCCAGCATTTT. It specifies CASSEIGIRQPQHF.

This chain uses TRBV6-5 with TRBJ2-7, with 9 bases lining up with TRBD1. V lost 4 bases and J lost 5; bases outside the gene matches: 9. CDR3 length: 15 amino acids. The germline V gene encodes CDR1 MNHEY and CDR2 SVGAGI. Here the CDR3 reads CASSFPGTGTHEQYF. CDR3 DNA: TGTGCCAGCAGTTTCCCCGGGACAGGGACGCACGAGCAGTACTTC.

The V gene is TRBV7-2, the J gene TRBJ1-2; weak D call: TRBD1 (5 bases). The CDR3 length is 13 residues. Germline CDR1 reads SGHTA; CDR2 reads FQGNSA. Trimming pared 5 bases from V and 4 bases from J, leaving 11 bases between. CDR3 sequence reads: CASSTRQPYGYTF. CDR3 sequence (DNA): TGTGCCAGCAGCACCAGACAGCCCTATGGCTACACCTTC.

V and J are TRBV11-3 and TRBJ1-1, with D hard to call. The CDR3 is 14 residues long. V was trimmed by 2 bases and J by 5 bases, leaving 12 bases between them. Germline-derived CDR1 and CDR2 are SGHNT and YENEEA. CDR3 bases: TGTGCCAGCAGCTTAATAGGCAGTAGTACTGAAGCTTTCTTT. It encodes CASSLIGSSTEAFF.

This clone was seen a single time. V is TRBV2 and J is TRBJ1-5, with D possibly being TRBD1 (6 bases). The ends were cut back, 3 bases at V and 2 bases at J, with 8 bases in the middle. The germline V gene has CDR1 SNHLY and CDR2 FYNNEI. The CDR3 runs to 14 residues. The CDR3: CASSDRGGNQPQHF. CDR3 DNA sequence: TGTGCCAGCAGTGACAGGGGCGGCAATCAGCCCCAGCATTTT.

CDR3 residues: CASSRRMASNEQFF. CDR3 DNA: TGTGCCAGCTCACGGAGGATGGCTAGCAATGAGCAGTTCTTC. The chain couples TRBV18 to TRBJ2-1; perhaps TRBD2 as D (5 bases). The ends were cut back, 4 bases at V and 6 bases at J, with 13 bases in the middle. The CDR3 has 14 amino acids. The V gene's germline CDR1 is KGHSH and CDR2 LQKENI.

The chain recombines TRBV4-1 with TRBJ1-1; 7 bases fit TRBD1. Trimming cost V 1 base and J 3 bases; bases outside gene matches: 5. This CDR3 spans 15 amino acids. CDR1 and CDR2 from the germline V gene are MGHRA and YSYEKL. This CDR3 reads CASSQAGQPHTEAFF. In DNA, the CDR3 is TGCGCCAGCAGCCAAGCGGGACAGCCTCACACTGAAGCTTTCTTT.

V usage is TRBV6-4 and J usage is TRBJ2-5, with TRBD2 identical over 14 bases. Trimming removed 2 bases from V and 1 base from J; junction bases left unmatched: 9. Germline loops: CDR1 MRHNA, CDR2 SNTAGT. CDR3 length equals 19 residues. The CDR3 spells CASSDEETSGRGFQETQYF. Written as DNA, the CDR3 is TGTGCCAGCAGTGACGAGGAGACTAGCGGGAGGGGGTTCCAAGAGACCCAGTACTTC.

The chain couples TRBV4-1 to TRBJ1-5; no firm D call. The CDR3 extends over 17 amino acids. The germline V gene has CDR1 MGHRA and CDR2 YSYEKL. Trimming cost V 4 bases and J 0 bases, with 16 bases left between them. CDR3 DNA sequence: TGCGCCAGCAGCCGAAGGGTCGCGGGAGATAGCAATCAGCCCCAGCATTTT. This codes for CASSRRVAGDSNQPQHF.